This record concerns one TCR beta chain sequence. No antigen is known for it. These data come from a study of blood T cells in healthy people across ages. Overall study findings and caveats: Unsorted PBMCs prevented conclusive naive versus antigen-experienced comparison. It was found that TCR beta diversity correlated strongly with the percentage of naive T cells.

This CDR3 has 15 amino acids. V was shortened by 3 bases and J by 0 bases, with 15 bases between the two germline ends. CDR1 and CDR2 from the germline V gene are DFQATT and SNEGSKA (reference sequence). The use of a sample-barcoded 5' primer and a J-beta primer mix characterized a second PCR of 7 to 11 cycles. A 12-random-nucleotide template-switch adaptor tagged each cDNA molecule. TCRdb reprocessed the 5' RACE reads with MiXCR, giving one entry per CDR3 protein. Of hundreds of thousands of distinct CDR3 sequences listed, over 40% were seen once; the top ten hold about 32%. The sequenced sample consisted of blood. This TCR was sampled from a man aged 80 or over in good health. The chain joins TRBV20-1 to TRBJ2-7, with D possibly being TRBD2 (7 bases). CDR3 DNA: TGCAGTGCTAGTCCCGCGGGGGCAAGCTCCTACGAGCAGTACTTC. This codes for CSASPAGASSYEQYF.